The entry below describes one T cell receptor (beta chain). The antigen is unknown. This specimen comes from a study of shared clonotypes between healthy human individuals. Regarding the study as a whole: It was the non-shared clonotypes that had lower generation probabilities than clonotypes shared by all four donors.

Trimming took 7 bases from V and 3 from J; bases not matched to a gene: 8. This CDR3 contains 14 residues. Germline CDR1 reads MNHNS; CDR2 reads SASEGT. At a deep level, the assay was run. Clones were sequenced by immunoSEQ multiplex PCR, and TCRdb holds only the in-frame ones, with some missing. The sample has some 2.4 million clones; approximately 94% are singletons. This sequence originates from a man aged 18 to 29 in good health. Some clones in this sample may be carry-over from other donors' samples. The V and J genes are TRBV6-1 and TRBJ2-7; 8 bases are a match to TRBD2. The sample taken for sequencing was naive CD4+ T cells from PBMCs. This sample's subset: CD45RA+ positively selected. For the CDR3, the DNA is TGTGCCAGCAAGAAGGGACTAGACTACTACGAGCAGTACTTC. Translated, it gives CASKKGLDYYEQYF.